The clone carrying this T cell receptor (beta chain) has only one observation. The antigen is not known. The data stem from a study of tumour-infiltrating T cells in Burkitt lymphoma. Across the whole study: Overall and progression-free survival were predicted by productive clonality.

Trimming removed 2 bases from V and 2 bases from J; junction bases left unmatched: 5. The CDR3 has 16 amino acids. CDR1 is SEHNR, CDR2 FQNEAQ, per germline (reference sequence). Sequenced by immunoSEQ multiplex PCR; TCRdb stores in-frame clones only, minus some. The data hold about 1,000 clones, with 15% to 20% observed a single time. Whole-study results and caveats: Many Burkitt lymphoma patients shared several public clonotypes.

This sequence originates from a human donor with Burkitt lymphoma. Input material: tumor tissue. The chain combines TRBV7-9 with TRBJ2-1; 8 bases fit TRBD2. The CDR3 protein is CASSLLGGGTYNEQFF. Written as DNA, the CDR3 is TGTGCCAGCAGCTTACTGGGCGGGGGGACCTACAATGAGCAGTTCTTC.